Following are 15 T cell receptor beta chains from one sample sequenced in a study of CD4 T cells in relation to SARS-CoV-2 and coronaviruses. CD4+ T cells from unexposed donors were obtained before the COVID-19 pandemic (2011-2018). Profiled with immunoSEQ multiplex PCR; TCRdb holds only in-frame clones, not every one. Among about 65,000 clones, about 90% were seen once, and the ten largest hold around 1.7%. The sample consisted of memory CD4+ T cells from PBMCs. The receptors originated from a human donor in good health.

The V gene is TRBV29-1, the J gene TRBJ2-3; D ambiguous. V lost 2 bases, J lost 0 bases, and 12 bases lay in between. From germline, CDR1 is SQVTM and CDR2 ANQGSEA. There are 15 residues in the CDR3. The CDR3 coding sequence is TGCAGCGTTGAACGACGGACGTCTAGCACAGATACGCAGTATTTT. Protein sequence: CSVERRTSSTDTQYF.

The rearrangement uses TRBV28 and TRBJ2-5; 15 bases agree with TRBD2. Germline lookup yields CDR1 MDHEN and CDR2 SYDVKM. This CDR3 has 16 amino acids. Trimming removed 4 bases from V and 5 bases from J; junction bases left unmatched: 5. This CDR3 is CASSSGLAGGWETQYF. CDR3 nucleotide sequence: TGTGCCAGCAGTTCCGGACTAGCGGGGGGGTGGGAGACCCAGTACTTC.

The chain employs TRBV29-1 and TRBJ2-6; unclear D gene. The CDR3 runs to 16 residues. The germline V gene encodes CDR1 SQVTM and CDR2 ANQGSEA. V was trimmed by 4 bases and J by 0 bases, leaving 13 bases between them. The CDR3 nucleotides are TGCAGCGTTGGGAGTAGCCGGAACTCTGGGGCCAACGTCCTGACTTTC. It codes for CSVGSSRNSGANVLTF. The full variable domain, its missing parts supplied by reference TRBV29-1 and TRBJ2-6, is SAVISQKPSRDICQRGTSLTIQCQVDSQVTMMFWYRQQPGQSLTLIATANQGSEATYESGFVIDKFPISRPNLTFSTLTVSNMSPEDSSIYLCSVGSSRNSGANVLTFGAGSRLTVL.

The J gene is TRBJ2-7, the V gene TRBV27, with 12 positions matching TRBD1. CDR3 length equals 15 residues. Trimming cost V 4 bases and J 5 bases; bases outside gene matches: 6. Germline CDR1 is MNHEY and CDR2 is SMNVEV (reference sequence). Here the CDR3 reads CASSSPGQGANEQYF. The CDR3 region has the DNA TGTGCCAGCAGTTCTCCGGGACAGGGGGCGAACGAGCAGTACTTC.

The rearrangement links TRBV6-5 to TRBJ1-1; no clear D. Deletions cut 3 bases from V and 0 bases from J, with 8 bases between. This CDR3 is built from 14 residues. In germline, CDR1 is MNHEY, CDR2 SVGAGI. The CDR3 region is CASSYQAMNTEAFF. The CDR3 coding sequence is TGTGCCAGCAGTTATCAGGCCATGAACACTGAAGCTTTCTTT.

This chain uses TRBV4-1 with TRBJ2-5; D remains unclear. V was trimmed by 2 bases and J by 0 bases, leaving 10 bases between them. The CDR3 runs 15 residues. The germline CDR1 and CDR2 sequences are MGHRA and YSYEKL. In nucleotides, the CDR3 is TGCGCCAGCAGCCAATATCAAGCGTACCAAGAGACCCAGTACTTC. Protein: CASSQYQAYQETQYF.

The chain employs TRBV5-1 and TRBJ1-1; maybe TRBD1 (5 bases). With 7 bases removed from V and 0 bases from J, the gap between germline ends came to 16 bases. Germline V gives CDR1 SGHRS, CDR2 YFSETQ. The CDR3 has 15 amino acids. The CDR3 coding sequence is TGCGCCAGCGCGGAGTCCGGGGGACTGAACACTGAAGCTTTCTTT. Protein sequence: CASAESGGLNTEAFF.

The chain uses TRBV27 and TRBJ1-1; no reliable D call. Germline loops: CDR1 MNHEY, CDR2 SMNVEV (reference sequence). This CDR3 has 13 residues. V lost 8 bases, J lost 5 bases, and 15 bases lay in between. The CDR3 region has the DNA TGTGCCAGCGGAGACGGCCTTGGGACTGAAGCTTTCTTT. Protein: CASGDGLGTEAFF.

This clone was found once. V and J are TRBV19 and TRBJ2-1; 12 positions match TRBD2. Germline V gene sequence: CDR1 LNHDA, CDR2 SQIVND (reference sequence). The CDR3 consists of 15 residues. Germline trimming cut 7 bases from V and 9 bases from J; bases unmatched to any gene: 10. The CDR3 spells CASKWSLAGGTEQFF. The CDR3 coding sequence is TGTGCCAGTAAATGGAGCCTAGCGGGGGGGACTGAGCAGTTCTTC.

V usage is TRBV7-2 and J usage is TRBJ2-7; 10 nucleotides align to TRBD2. The germline gives CDR1 SGHTA, CDR2 FQGNSA. The V segment lost 3 bases and the J segment 6 bases; nucleotides outside the gene matches: 5. The CDR3 has 14 residues. CDR3 amino acids: CASSFGSGGVEQYF. DNA for the CDR3: TGTGCCAGCAGCTTCGGAAGCGGGGGGGTCGAGCAGTACTTC.

The rearrangement uses TRBV18 and TRBJ2-5; TRBD2 is a possible D gene (5 bases). The CDR3 covers 17 residues. Deletions cut 3 bases from V and 6 bases from J, with 23 bases between. Germline V CDR1 and CDR2: KGHSH, LQKENI. The CDR3 sequence: CASSPEGPTMFKQTQYF. CDR3 coding DNA: TGTGCCAGCTCACCCGAGGGCCCGACAATGTTCAAACAGACCCAGTACTTC.

The CDR3 DNA sequence: TGTGCCATCAGTGTGGGCAGCGACTCTGGAAACACCATATATTTT. This codes for CAISVGSDSGNTIYF. This chain joins TRBV10-3 and TRBJ1-3; D gene uncertain. Per the germline V gene, CDR1 is ENHRY and CDR2 is SYGVKD. This CDR3 is built from 15 residues. V was cut by 4 bases and J by 0 bases, with 10 bases left in between.

This chain joins TRBV15 and TRBJ2-5; the D gene is possibly TRBD1 (6 bases). Trimming took off 5 bases at V and 2 bases at J, with 12 bases between the two ends. From germline, CDR1 is LNHNV and CDR2 YYDKDF (reference sequence). The length of the CDR3 is 14 residues. CDR3 amino acids: CATSVGTRQETQYF. Here the CDR3 DNA reads TGTGCCACCAGCGTCGGGACAAGACAAGAGACCCAGTACTTC.

In this sample, this clone turned up once. This chain connects TRBV28 to TRBJ1-6; perhaps TRBD1 as D (5 bases). Trimming removed 5 bases at V and 3 bases at J, with 17 bases between. The germline V gene has CDR1 MDHEN and CDR2 SYDVKM. The CDR3 has 17 amino acids. The CDR3 sequence: CASSTLRGRNYNSPLHF. The CDR3 DNA sequence: TGTGCCAGCAGTACTTTGAGGGGCAGGAACTATAATTCACCCCTCCACTTT.

The chain carries TRBV5-1 and TRBJ1-5; tentatively, D is TRBD1 (5 bases). V was trimmed by 0 bases and J by 0 bases, leaving 7 bases between them. CDR3 length: 15 residues. Germline values: CDR1 SGHRS, CDR2 YFSETQ. Here the CDR3 DNA reads TGCGCCAGCAGCTTGGGGGGGACTAGCAATCAGCCCCAGCATTTT. It specifies CASSLGGTSNQPQHF.